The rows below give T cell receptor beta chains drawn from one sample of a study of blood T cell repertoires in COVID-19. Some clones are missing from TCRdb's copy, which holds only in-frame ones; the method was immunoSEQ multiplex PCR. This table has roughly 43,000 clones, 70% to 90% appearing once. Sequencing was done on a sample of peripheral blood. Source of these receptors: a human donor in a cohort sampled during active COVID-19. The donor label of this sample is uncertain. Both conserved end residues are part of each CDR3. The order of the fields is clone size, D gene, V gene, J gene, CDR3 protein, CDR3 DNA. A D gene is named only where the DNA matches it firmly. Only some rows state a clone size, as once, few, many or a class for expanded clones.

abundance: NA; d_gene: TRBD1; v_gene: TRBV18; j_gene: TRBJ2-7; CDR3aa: CASSLGQGSYEQYF; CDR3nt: TGTGCCAGCTCACTAGGACAGGGATCCTACGAGCAGTACTTC
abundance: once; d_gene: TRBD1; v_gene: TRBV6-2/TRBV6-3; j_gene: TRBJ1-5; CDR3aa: CASSPMTGGGNQPQHF; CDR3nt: TGTGCCAGCAGTCCCATGACAGGGGGCGGCAATCAGCCCCAGCATTTT
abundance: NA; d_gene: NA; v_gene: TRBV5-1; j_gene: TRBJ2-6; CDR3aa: CASTLGGTGANVLTF; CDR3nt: TGCGCCAGCACCCTAGGGGGAACTGGGGCCAACGTCCTGACTTTC
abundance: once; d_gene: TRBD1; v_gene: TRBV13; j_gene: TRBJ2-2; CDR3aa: CASSLGARGPGSTGELFF; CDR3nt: TGTGCCAGCAGCTTAGGGGCCAGGGGGCCGGGAAGCACCGGGGAGCTGTTTTTT
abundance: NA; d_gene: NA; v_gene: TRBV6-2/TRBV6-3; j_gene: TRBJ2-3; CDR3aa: CASSYPHLKADTQYF; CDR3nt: TGTGCCAGCAGTTATCCCCATTTGAAAGCTGATACGCAGTATTTT
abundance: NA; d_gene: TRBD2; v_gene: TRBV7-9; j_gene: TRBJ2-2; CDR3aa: CASSLMSGGLNTGELFF; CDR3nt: TGTGCCAGCAGCTTAATGAGCGGGGGGCTTAACACCGGGGAGCTGTTTTTT
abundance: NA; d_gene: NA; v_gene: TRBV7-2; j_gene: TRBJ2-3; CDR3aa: CASSPRLNSDTQYF; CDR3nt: TGTGCCAGCAGCCCTAGACTCAATTCCGATACGCAGTATTTT
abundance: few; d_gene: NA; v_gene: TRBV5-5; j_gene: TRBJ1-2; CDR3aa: CASSWEQGILGGYTF; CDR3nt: TGTGCCAGCAGCTGGGAACAGGGAATCCTTGGTGGCTACACCTTC
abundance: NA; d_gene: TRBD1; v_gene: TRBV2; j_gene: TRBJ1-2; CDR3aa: CASNPGTGFSGYGYTF; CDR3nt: TGTGCCAGCAATCCCGGGACAGGCTTCTCTGGCTATGGCTACACCTTC
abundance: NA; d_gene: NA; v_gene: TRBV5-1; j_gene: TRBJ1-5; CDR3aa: CASSLLGGNQPQHF; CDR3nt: TGCGCCAGCAGCTTGTTGGGCGGCAATCAGCCCCAGCATTTT
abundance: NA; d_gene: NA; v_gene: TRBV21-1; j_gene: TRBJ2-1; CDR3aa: CASSTQIAGHPSNEQFF; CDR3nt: TGTGCCAGCAGCACCCAGATAGCGGGGCATCCCTCCAATGAGCAGTTCTTC
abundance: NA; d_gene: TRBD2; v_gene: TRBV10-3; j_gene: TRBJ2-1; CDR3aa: CAISETRGANYNEQFF; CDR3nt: TGTGCCATCAGTGAAACGCGGGGGGCCAACTACAATGAGCAGTTCTTC
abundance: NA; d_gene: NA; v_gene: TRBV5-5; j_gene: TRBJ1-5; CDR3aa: CASSLFGDSNQPQHF; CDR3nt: TGTGCCAGCAGCTTATTCGGGGATAGCAATCAGCCCCAGCATTTT
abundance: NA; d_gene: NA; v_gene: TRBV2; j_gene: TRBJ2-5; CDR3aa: CASSEGRGQETQYF; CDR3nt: TGTGCCAGCAGCGAAGGCAGGGGACAAGAGACCCAGTACTTC
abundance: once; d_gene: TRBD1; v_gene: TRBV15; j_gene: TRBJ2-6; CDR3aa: CATSRGDRFLSSGANVLTF; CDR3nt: TGTGCCACCAGCAGGGGGGACAGATTCCTAAGCTCTGGGGCCAACGTCCTGACTTTC
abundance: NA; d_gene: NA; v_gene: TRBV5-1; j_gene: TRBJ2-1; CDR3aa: CASSSEPRDTLSSYNEQFF; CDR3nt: TGCGCCAGCAGCTCGGAGCCCCGGGACACCCTTAGCTCCTACAATGAGCAGTTCTTC
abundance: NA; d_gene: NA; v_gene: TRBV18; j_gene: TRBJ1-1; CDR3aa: CATSPTVPRRMNTEAFF; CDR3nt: TGTGCCACCTCTCCGACAGTTCCGAGACGTATGAACACTGAAGCTTTCTTT
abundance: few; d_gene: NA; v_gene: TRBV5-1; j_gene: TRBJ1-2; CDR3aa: CASSPDNPYGYTF; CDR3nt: TGCGCCAGCAGTCCCGACAATCCCTATGGCTACACCTTC
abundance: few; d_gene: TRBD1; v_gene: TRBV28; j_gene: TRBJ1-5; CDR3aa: CASKGQGGFGNQPQHF; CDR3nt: TGTGCCAGCAAAGGACAGGGAGGGTTTGGCAATCAGCCCCAGCATTTT
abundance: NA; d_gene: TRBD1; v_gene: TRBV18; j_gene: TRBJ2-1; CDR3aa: CASHGDRVGNEQFF; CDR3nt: TGTGCCAGTCACGGTGACAGGGTGGGCAATGAGCAGTTCTTC
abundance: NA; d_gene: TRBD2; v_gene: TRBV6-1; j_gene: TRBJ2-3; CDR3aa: CASSGLTSGGRTDTQYF; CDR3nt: TGTGCCAGCAGTGGACTGACTAGCGGGGGACGCACAGATACGCAGTATTTT
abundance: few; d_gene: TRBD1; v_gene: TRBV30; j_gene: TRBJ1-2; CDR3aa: CAWIHRRLRDRLYTF; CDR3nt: TGTGCCTGGATTCACCGCCGACTCCGGGACAGACTTTACACCTTC
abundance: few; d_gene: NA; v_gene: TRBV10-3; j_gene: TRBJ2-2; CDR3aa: CAIASGGANTGELFF; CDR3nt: TGTGCCATTGCGTCGGGGGGCGCGAACACCGGGGAGCTGTTTTTT
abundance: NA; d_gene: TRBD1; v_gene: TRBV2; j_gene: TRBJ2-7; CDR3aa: CASRAGTGVIYEQYF; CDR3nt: TGTGCCAGCAGAGCCGGGACAGGGGTGATCTACGAGCAGTACTTC
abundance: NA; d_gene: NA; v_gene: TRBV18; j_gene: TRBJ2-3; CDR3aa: CASQNDGGTDTQYF; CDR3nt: TGTGCCAGCCAAAACGATGGGGGGACAGATACGCAGTATTTT
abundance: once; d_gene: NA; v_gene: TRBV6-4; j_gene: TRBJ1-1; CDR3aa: CASSDPRDFLNTEAFF; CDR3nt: TGTGCCAGCAGTGACCCAAGAGACTTTCTGAACACTGAAGCTTTCTTT
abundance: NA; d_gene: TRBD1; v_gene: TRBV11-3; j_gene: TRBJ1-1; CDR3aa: CASSIDRGTEAFF; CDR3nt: TGTGCCAGCAGCATCGACAGGGGGACTGAAGCTTTCTTT
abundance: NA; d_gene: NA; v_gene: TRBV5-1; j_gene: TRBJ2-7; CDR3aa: CASSGRSDYEQYF; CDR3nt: TGCGCCAGCAGCGGGAGATCCGACTACGAGCAGTACTTC
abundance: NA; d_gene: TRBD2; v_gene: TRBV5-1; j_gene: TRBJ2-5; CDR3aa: CASSRTSGGVQEETQYF; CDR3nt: TGCGCCAGCAGCCGCACTAGCGGGGGGGTTCAGGAAGAGACCCAGTACTTC
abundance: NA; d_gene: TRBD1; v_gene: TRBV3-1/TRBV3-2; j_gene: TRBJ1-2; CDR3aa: CASSLRDRVYGYTF; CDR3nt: TGTGCCAGCAGCCTCCGGGACAGGGTCTATGGCTACACCTTC
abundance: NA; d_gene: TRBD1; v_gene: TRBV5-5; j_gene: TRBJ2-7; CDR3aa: CASSMGWTGASYEQYF; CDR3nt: TGTGCCAGCAGCATGGGATGGACAGGGGCGTCCTACGAGCAGTACTTC
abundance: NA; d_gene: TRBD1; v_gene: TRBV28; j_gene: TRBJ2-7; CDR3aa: CASSLPGQPYEQYF; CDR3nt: TGTGCCAGCAGTCTCCCGGGACAGCCCTACGAGCAGTACTTC
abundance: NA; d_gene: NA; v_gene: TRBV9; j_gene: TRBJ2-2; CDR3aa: CASSVAGHVNTGELFF; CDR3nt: TGTGCCAGCAGCGTAGCAGGGCATGTAAACACCGGGGAGCTGTTTTTT
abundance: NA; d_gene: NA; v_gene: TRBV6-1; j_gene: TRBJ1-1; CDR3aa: CASSEAGRVWGNTEAFF; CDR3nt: TGTGCCAGCAGTGAAGCCGGCAGGGTCTGGGGGAACACTGAAGCTTTCTTT
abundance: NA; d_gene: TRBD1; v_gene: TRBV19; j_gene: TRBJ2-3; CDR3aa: CASSGPGQGTDTQYF; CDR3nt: TGTGCCAGTAGTGGGCCGGGACAGGGCACAGATACGCAGTATTTT
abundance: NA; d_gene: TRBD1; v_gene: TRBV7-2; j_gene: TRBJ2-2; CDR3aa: CASSRDSNTGELFF; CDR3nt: TGTGCCAGCAGCCGGGACAGCAACACCGGGGAGCTGTTTTTT
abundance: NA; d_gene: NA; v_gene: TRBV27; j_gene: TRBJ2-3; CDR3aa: CASTAGRGTTDTQYF; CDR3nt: TGTGCCAGCACCGCAGGGCGGGGTACGACAGATACGCAGTATTTT
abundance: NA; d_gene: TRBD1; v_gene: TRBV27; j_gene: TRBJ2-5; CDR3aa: CASSDRGGETQYF; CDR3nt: TGTGCCAGCAGTGACAGGGGCGGCGAGACCCAGTACTTC
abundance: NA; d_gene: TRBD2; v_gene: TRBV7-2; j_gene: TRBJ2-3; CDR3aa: CASRPRGGSTDTQYF; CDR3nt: TGTGCCAGCAGGCCCCGCGGGGGGAGTACAGATACGCAGTATTTT
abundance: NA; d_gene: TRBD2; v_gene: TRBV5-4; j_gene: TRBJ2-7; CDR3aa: CASSLVLAGASSYEQYF; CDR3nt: TGTGCCAGCAGCTTGGTACTAGCGGGGGCGAGCTCCTACGAGCAGTACTTC
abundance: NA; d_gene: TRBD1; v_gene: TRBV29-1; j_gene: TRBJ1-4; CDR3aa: CSVRQGSEKLFF; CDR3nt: TGCAGCGTTCGACAGGGAAGTGAAAAACTGTTTTTT
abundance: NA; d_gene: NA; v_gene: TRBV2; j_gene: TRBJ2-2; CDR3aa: CASSPYRGDKNTGELFF; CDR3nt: TGTGCCAGCAGTCCCTATCGGGGGGACAAGAACACCGGGGAGCTGTTTTTT
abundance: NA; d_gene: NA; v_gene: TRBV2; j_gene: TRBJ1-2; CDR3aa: CASSEWQGNYGYTF; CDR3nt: TGTGCCAGCAGTGAATGGCAGGGGAACTATGGCTACACCTTC
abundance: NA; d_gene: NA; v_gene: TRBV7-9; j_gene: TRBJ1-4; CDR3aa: CASSLIRGNEKLFF; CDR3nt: TGTGCCAGCAGCTTAATCCGGGGTAATGAAAAACTGTTTTTT